One T cell receptor beta chain is described in this entry. Its antigen is unknown. V lost 7 bases to trimming and J lost 4 bases, with 17 bases between them. The germline V gene encodes CDR1 SGDLS and CDR2 YYNGEE. The CDR3 extends over 14 amino acids. Amplification of TCR beta CDR3 regions used RNA as the template. The TCR CDR3 first-round RT-PCR relied on the HTBI primer set. A single record per CDR3 protein comes from TCRdb applying MiXCR to the multiplex PCR reads. This table has around 600,000 distinct CDR3 sequences, around 16% appearing once. These data are taken from a study of T cells in Graves' hyperthyroidism and ophthalmopathy. Study-wide results and caveats: A 13 V-J signature model discriminated ophthalmopathy versus stable hyperthyroidism.

Uncontrolled infection, other autoimmune disease, pregnancy or lactation barred patients from enrollment. The chain is built from TRBV9 and TRBJ2-5, with a possible D match to TRBD2 (6 bases). The sample comprised blood. The receptor comes from a woman aged 30 to 39 with Graves' hyperthyroidism. The CDR3 DNA is TGTGCCAGCGGCGGGACCCTCGGGTCAGAGACCCAGTACTTC. Residues: CASGGTLGSETQYF.